Below, 19 T cell receptor beta chains from the same sample are listed, as sequenced in a study of cytomegalovirus exposure and HLA in healthy donors. Primers: 60 Vbeta forward and 13 Jbeta reverse. Profiled with immunoSEQ multiplex PCR; TCRdb holds only in-frame clones, not every one. The sample lists roughly 120,000 clones, approximately 58% occurring once. Material for sequencing was PBMCs. The receptors here all came from a woman aged 30 to 39 in good health and CMV-seronegative.

V gene TRBV5-1 combines with J gene TRBJ2-7; D is ambiguous. CDR1 is SGHRS and CDR2 is YFSETQ in the germline V gene. Between the trimmed V and J ends, which lost 4 bases and 7 bases, there was a span of 18 bases. The CDR3 runs to 14 residues. As DNA, the CDR3 is TGCGCCAGCAGCCCTATAAGCTCCTTTCGGGAGCAGTACTTC. It codes for CASSPISSFREQYF.

The chain uses TRBV30 and TRBJ1-3; no clear D gene. Trimming shortened V by 0 bases and J by 2 bases, and 8 bases separated the two germline ends. Per germline, CDR1 GTSNPN and CDR2 SVGIG (reference sequence). This CDR3 has 14 residues. The CDR3 sequence: CAWSVPGAGNTIYF. Written as DNA, the CDR3 is TGTGCCTGGAGTGTACCCGGGGCTGGAAACACCATATATTTT.

The gene calls are TRBV15 and TRBJ2-3; the D gene is possibly TRBD2 (6 bases). V gave up 0 bases and J gave up 4 bases, with 8 bases separating them. The CDR3 length is 14 residues. Germline CDR1 reads LNHNV; CDR2 reads YYDKDF (reference sequence). CDR3 in DNA: TGTGCCACCAGCAGAGACCCGGGAGCAGATACGCAGTATTTT. This gives the protein CATSRDPGADTQYF.

J is TRBJ2-1 and V is TRBV9, with TRBD2 as a possible D gene (5 bases). The CDR3 is 15 amino acids. V lost 0 bases to trimming and J lost 2 bases, with 9 bases between them. The germline V gene encodes CDR1 SGDLS and CDR2 YYNGEE. Written as DNA, the CDR3 is TGTGCCAGCAGCGTAGGAGGGAAGCCCTACAATGAGCAGTTCTTC. It is translated as CASSVGGKPYNEQFF.

The table lists this clone with a few counts. Other DNA sequences within the sample encode an identical CDR3. The chain carries TRBV7-9 and TRBJ2-2, with unresolved D. The V gene lost 3 bases and the J gene lost 5 bases, with 16 bases spanning the gap. Germline V gene sequence: CDR1 SEHNR, CDR2 FQNEAQ (reference sequence). The CDR3 loop spans 16 amino acids. CDR3 amino acids: CASSFSIPLLTGELFF. CDR3 nucleotides: TGTGCCAGCAGCTTCTCAATTCCTTTACTAACCGGGGAGCTGTTTTTT.

This clone is a singleton in its sample. The chain links TRBV5-1 to TRBJ1-4; 9 bases match TRBD1. This CDR3 contains 16 residues. The junction had 10 bases not matched to a gene; V was cut back by 3 bases and J by 7 bases. Germline V gene sequence: CDR1 SGHRS, CDR2 YFSETQ. CDR3 loop: CASSSENRGRGEKLFF. The DNA for the CDR3 is TGCGCCAGCAGCTCTGAAAACAGGGGGCGCGGTGAAAAACTGTTTTTT.

CDR3 nucleotide sequence: TGTGCCATCAGTCCTCGTGCTATCGTTGGGACAGGGGAGGTCGGTGAAAAACTGTTTTTT. Translating it yields CAISPRAIVGTGEVGEKLFF. This chain links TRBV10-3 with TRBJ1-4, with 10 bases that match TRBD1. Germline CDR1 reads ENHRY; CDR2 reads SYGVKD. After removal of 5 bases from V and 7 bases from J, the junction contained 22 bases not matched to a gene. The CDR3 sequence is 20 residues long.

The V and J genes are TRBV5-1 and TRBJ2-3; no firm D call. The CDR3 extends over 17 amino acids. V was shortened by 3 bases and J by 1 base, with 18 bases between the two germline ends. Germline assignment: CDR1 SGHRS and CDR2 YFSETQ. The CDR3 bases are TGCGCCAGCAGCTACTCACCCCCGGTCGGTGGCACAGATACGCAGTATTTT. This sequence encodes CASSYSPPVGGTDTQYF.

This clone was detected a few times. J is TRBJ2-3 and V is TRBV29-1; 16 nucleotides align to TRBD2. Looked up from germline, CDR1 is SQVTM and CDR2 is ANQGSEA. The CDR3 extends over 19 amino acids. V was pared by 7 bases and J by 1 base, with 14 bases of the junction left unmatched. The CDR3 sequence is CSARPPGLAGGDRTDTQYF. The CDR3, as DNA: TGCAGCGCGCGACCCCCGGGACTAGCGGGAGGGGACCGCACAGATACGCAGTATTTT.

The chain combines TRBV5-1 with TRBJ2-4; a possible D gene is TRBD1 (6 bases). V lost 4 bases and J lost 2, with 16 bases in between. Germline assignment: CDR1 SGHRS and CDR2 YFSETQ. The CDR3 length is 16 residues. Here the CDR3 DNA reads TGCGCCAGCAGCCGCGTGGGGGCCGCGTCCAAAAACATTCAGTACTTC. It codes for CASSRVGAASKNIQYF. Combining the CDR3 with reference TRBV5-1 and TRBJ2-4 gives the whole variable domain KAGVTQTPRYLIKTRGQQVTLSCSPISGHRSVSWYQQTPGQGLQFLFEYFSETQRNKGNFPGRFSGRQFSNSRSEMNVSTLELGDSALYLCASSRVGAASKNIQYFGAGTRLSVL.

This chain joins TRBV27 and TRBJ2-7; 12 positions agree with TRBD2. CDR1 and CDR2 (germline): MNHEY, SMNVEV (reference sequence). The CDR3 contains 15 residues. J was trimmed by 7 bases and V by 3 bases; bases with no gene match: 7. CDR3 loop: CASSFRLAGVREQYF. CDR3 bases: TGTGCCAGCAGTTTCCGACTAGCGGGAGTGAGGGAGCAGTACTTC.

The chain is built from TRBV2 and TRBJ1-5, with 8 bases that match TRBD1. Germline V CDR1 and CDR2: SNHLY, FYNNEI. Unmatched junction bases numbered 4, after V lost 3 bases and J lost 0 bases. The CDR3 is made up of 16 amino acids. The CDR3 coding sequence is TGTGCCAGCAGTGACCCGGACAGGGATAGCAATCAGCCCCAGCATTTT. Translated, it gives CASSDPDRDSNQPQHF. Filled out from reference TRBV2 and TRBJ1-5, the complete variable domain reads EPEVTQTPSHQVTQMGQEVILRCVPISNHLYFYWYRQILGQKVEFLVSFYNNEISEKSEIFDDQFSVERPDGSNFTLKIRSTKLEDSAMYFCASSDPDRDSNQPQHFGDGTRLSIL.

This clone appeared a few times. The chain recombines TRBV28 with TRBJ2-7, with 8 bases matching TRBD1. V lost 7 bases, J lost 2 bases, and 7 bases stayed unmatched. Germline CDR1 MDHEN, CDR2 SYDVKM. The CDR3 loop spans 14 amino acids. The CDR3 protein is CASTSGQAAYEQYF. For the CDR3, the DNA is TGTGCCAGCACCTCGGGACAGGCCGCCTACGAGCAGTACTTC.

The chain is built from TRBV4-3 and TRBJ2-3; 10 bases are a match to TRBD1. The CDR3 has 17 residues. Trimming at V came to 1 base and at J to 2 bases, leaving 6 bases not matched to a gene. Germline V gene sequence: CDR1 LGHNA, CDR2 YSLEER. The CDR3 DNA reads TGCGCCAGCAGCCAAGTAACCGGGACAGGGGACACAGATACGCAGTATTTT. Its protein product is CASSQVTGTGDTDTQYF.

This clone was detected only once. This chain links TRBV10-3 with TRBJ2-7; 8 nucleotides line up with TRBD1. The trim removed 3 bases at V and 4 bases at J, leaving 2 bases unmatched. The CDR3 loop spans 13 amino acids. Germline assignment: CDR1 ENHRY and CDR2 SYGVKD. CDR3 sequence: CAISERQGYEQYF. CDR3 bases: TGTGCCATCAGTGAAAGACAGGGGTACGAGCAGTACTTC.

The chain recombines TRBV5-1 with TRBJ1-6, with TRBD1 matching 7 bases. The CDR3 runs to 16 residues. Germline CDR1 and CDR2: SGHRS and YFSETQ. Unmatched junction bases numbered 7, after V lost 0 bases and J lost 7 bases. CDR3 loop: CASSLEAGGVNSPLHF. The CDR3 DNA sequence: TGCGCCAGCAGCTTGGAGGCAGGGGGTGTGAATTCACCCCTCCACTTT.

The J gene is TRBJ2-3, the V gene TRBV6-1; 9 bases map to TRBD2. The ends lost 7 bases at V and 0 bases at J; junction bases unmatched: 5. The CDR3 sequence is 15 residues long. Looked up from germline, CDR1 is MNHNS and CDR2 is SASEGT. The DNA of the CDR3 is TGTGCCAGCACCTCAACTAGCGGGAGCACAGATACGCAGTATTTT. Protein sequence: CASTSTSGSTDTQYF.

The V call is TRBV27, the J call TRBJ1-5; 8 bases map to TRBD1. V trimming: 5 bases; J trimming: 3 bases; junction bases outside the gene matches: 3. This CDR3 has 14 amino acids. CDR1 MNHEY and CDR2 SMNVEV come from the germline V gene (reference sequence). In nucleotides, the CDR3 is TGTGCCAGCAGTCCGGGACAGGTCAATCAGCCCCAGCATTTT. Encoded protein: CASSPGQVNQPQHF.

The chain couples TRBV27 to TRBJ2-1; perhaps TRBD2 as D (5 bases). CDR1 MNHEY and CDR2 SMNVEV come from the germline V gene (reference sequence). CDR3 length: 16 residues. The V gene lost 6 bases and the J gene lost 0 bases, with 15 bases spanning the gap. The CDR3 region is CASRARLTSSYNEQFF. The CDR3 DNA sequence: TGTGCCAGCAGAGCCAGACTTACTAGCTCCTACAATGAGCAGTTCTTC.